The clone carrying this T cell receptor beta chain was recorded only once. The entry originates in a study of patients and donors after allogeneic stem cell transplantation. V shed 0 bases, J shed 2 bases, and the junction held 3 bases outside the gene matches. The CDR3 consists of 15 residues. Germline-derived CDR1 and CDR2 are GTSNPN and SVGIG (reference sequence). TCRdb reprocessed the RT-PCR reads with MiXCR, giving one entry per CDR3 protein. Of approximately 150,000 distinct CDR3 sequences listed, roughly 24% are singletons. The chain combines TRBV30 with TRBJ2-7; 11 nucleotides align to TRBD2. Material: blood, either unsorted or a sorted T cell fraction (not recorded which). The receptor was isolated from a human donor who was either an allogeneic HSCT recipient or a stem cell or donor lymphocyte infusion donor (not recorded which). It is not recorded whose cells these are; they may come from a transplant donor. The CDR3 coding sequence is TGTGCCTGGAGTGTCCTAGCGGGAGGTCCCTACGAGCAGTACTTC. Residues: CAWSVLAGGPYEQYF.